Below are 17 T cell receptor beta chains sequenced from a single sample in a study of tumor-infiltrating lymphocytes in localized non-small cell lung cancer. TCRdb's copy holds only in-frame clones and misses some; the assay was immunoSEQ multiplex PCR. The sample records 15,000 to 20,000 clones, just under 80% being singletons. The sequenced material came from lung tumor tissue. These receptors came from a human donor with non-small cell lung cancer.

CDR3 residues: CAIGQGTRTGELFF. CDR3 coding DNA: TGTGCCATCGGACAGGGGACCCGCACCGGGGAGCTGTTTTTT. The gene calls are TRBV10-3 and TRBJ2-2; 9 bases match TRBD1. Germline CDR1 reads ENHRY; CDR2 reads SYGVKD. The junction had 5 bases not matched to a gene; V was cut back by 8 bases and J by 4 bases. The CDR3 loop spans 14 amino acids.

The CDR3 nucleotides are TGCAGCGCCTTACCCAGGGGCTCTGGAAACACCATATATTTT. Its translation is CSALPRGSGNTIYF. The chain employs TRBV29-1 and TRBJ1-3; possibly TRBD1 for D (6 bases). This CDR3 has 14 amino acids. V was pared by 7 bases and J by 0 bases, with 13 bases between. Germline CDR1 is SQVTM and CDR2 is ANQGSEA. The entire variable domain, with the rest obtained from reference TRBV29-1 and TRBJ1-3, is as follows: SAVISQKPSRDICQRGTSLTIQCQVDSQVTMMFWYRQQPGQSLTLIATANQGSEATYESGFVIDKFPISRPNLTFSTLTVSNMSPEDSSIYLCSALPRGSGNTIYFGEGSWLTVV.

On this clone itself: One end of the junction is discordant with germline, which a read error may explain. V usage is TRBV30 and J usage is TRBJ2-7; D is perhaps TRBD2 (5 bases). CDR3 length: 12 residues. Germline loops: CDR1 GTSNPN, CDR2 SVGIG (reference sequence). This CDR3 reads CAGSVLLAGQYF. CDR3 nucleotide sequence: TGTGCCGGGAGTGTCCTCCTTGCCGGGCAGTACTTC.

This chain joins TRBV2 and TRBJ2-5; 8 nucleotides agree with TRBD1. Per the germline V gene, CDR1 is SNHLY and CDR2 is FYNNEI. This CDR3 has 13 amino acids. The J segment lost 5 bases and the V segment lost 10 bases, leaving 9 bases of the junction unmatched. The CDR3 protein is CATTGQGRETQYF. In nucleotides, the CDR3 is TGTGCCACTACAGGACAGGGAAGGGAGACCCAGTACTTC.

Comments on this clone: A read error may account for a junction end that differs from germline. Other DNA sequences in the same sample also yield this CDR3. The chain's CDR3 is CASSIAGRGGTDTQYF. CDR3 in DNA: TGTGCCAGTAGCATAGCGGGCAGGGGAGGCACAGATACGCAGTATTTT. The rearrangement joins TRBV19 to TRBJ2-3; D possibly corresponds to TRBD2 (7 bases). Germline loops: CDR1 LNHDA, CDR2 SQIVND (reference sequence). This CDR3 has 16 amino acids.

The rearrangement links TRBV7-2 to TRBJ2-2; TRBD2 is a possible D gene (6 bases). CDR1 is SGHTA and CDR2 is FQGNSA in the germline V gene. V was clipped by 1 base and J by 4 bases, with 13 bases between them. CDR3 length: 16 residues. Here the CDR3 DNA reads TGTGCCAGCAGCTTAGACCCATGGGGAGGCACCGGGGAGCTGTTTTTT. It encodes CASSLDPWGGTGELFF.

The chain employs TRBV5-1 and TRBJ2-6; D call uncertain. With 4 bases removed from V and 0 bases from J, the gap between germline ends came to 8 bases. Germline CDR1 SGHRS, CDR2 YFSETQ. This CDR3 is 15 amino acids long. In nucleotides, the CDR3 is TGCGCCAGCAGCCAACGTTACTCTGGGGCCAACGTCCTGACTTTC. This sequence encodes CASSQRYSGANVLTF.

Of note for this clone: At one boundary the junction diverges from the germline segment, which might be a read error. The rearrangement links TRBV14 to TRBJ1-2, with TRBD1 identical over 9 bases. Germline values: CDR1 SGHDN, CDR2 FVKESK. CDR3 length: 15 residues. CDR3 sequence: CAGSQEGTGYVGYTF. CDR3 DNA: TGTGCCGGCAGCCAAGAGGGGACAGGGTATGTTGGCTACACCTTC.

This clone has just a few counts. The rearrangement joins TRBV7-2 to TRBJ2-7; weak D call: TRBD1 (6 bases). Germline V gene sequence: CDR1 SGHTA, CDR2 FQGNSA. This CDR3 contains 15 residues. V lost 1 base and J lost 0, with 10 bases in between. CDR3: CASSLGGTSSYEQYF. CDR3 in DNA: TGTGCCAGCAGCTTAGGGGGGACAAGCTCCTACGAGCAGTACTTC.

This chain links TRBV2 with TRBJ1-5, with D perhaps TRBD1 (5 bases). The V end was cut by 4 bases, the J end by 2 bases, with 12 bases between. The CDR3 runs 15 residues. CDR1 and CDR2 (germline): SNHLY, FYNNEI. The CDR3 DNA follows: TGTGCCAGCAGTGCGTCTGAGGGACGCAATCAGCCCCAGCATTTT. Protein product: CASSASEGRNQPQHF.

V is TRBV6-6 and J is TRBJ1-1; the D gene is possibly TRBD1 (6 bases). In germline, CDR1 is MNHNY, CDR2 SVGAGI (reference sequence). Trimming left V 10 bases short and J 0 bases short, with 12 bases between. The CDR3 is 13 residues long. The CDR3 protein is CATQGQLNTEAFF. The CDR3 region has the DNA TGTGCCACCCAGGGGCAGCTGAACACTGAAGCTTTCTTT.

The V call is TRBV6-5, the J call TRBJ2-7, with D tentatively TRBD2 (7 bases). Trimming left V 2 bases short and J 1 base short, with 12 bases between. The CDR3 consists of 15 residues. Germline values: CDR1 MNHEY, CDR2 SVGAGI. The CDR3 region is CASSYGGARSYEQYF. In DNA form, the CDR3 reads TGTGCCAGCAGTTACGGGGGGGCTAGGTCCTACGAGCAGTACTTC.

The chain carries TRBV7-9 and TRBJ2-5, with D tentatively TRBD1 (6 bases). The CDR3 length is 17 residues. V dropped 5 bases and J dropped 2 bases, with 21 bases sitting between them. CDR1 is SEHNR and CDR2 is FQNEAQ in the germline V gene (reference sequence). CDR3 coding DNA: TGTGCCAGCAGCATCACAGATGGGGGCGCGGGTCAAGAGACCCAGTACTTC. Translated, it gives CASSITDGGAGQETQYF.

This clone was observed a handful of times. The chain carries TRBV29-1 and TRBJ2-1; 7 bases match TRBD2. This CDR3 has 13 amino acids. Germline-derived CDR1 and CDR2 are SQVTM and ANQGSEA. The J segment lost 6 bases and the V segment lost 8 bases, leaving 10 bases of the junction unmatched. The CDR3 DNA sequence: TGCAGCACCGGGGAGGGGCTCGGCAATGAGCAGTTCTTC. Amino acids: CSTGEGLGNEQFF.

The V call is TRBV9, the J call TRBJ1-1; D remains ambiguous. This CDR3 has 14 amino acids. CDR1 and CDR2 from the germline V gene are SGDLS and YYNGEE. V was trimmed by 0 bases and J by 0 bases, leaving 6 bases between them. CDR3 coding DNA: TGTGCCAGCAGCGTAGGGGTCATGAACACTGAAGCTTTCTTT. Its translation: CASSVGVMNTEAFF.

This chain joins TRBV2 and TRBJ1-4; D might be TRBD1 (6 bases). The germline CDR1 and CDR2 sequences are SNHLY and FYNNEI. V lost 6 bases and J 10 bases, leaving 21 bases between the germline ends. This CDR3 region has 15 residues. The chain's CDR3 is CASSPGRGVAGKLFF. CDR3 coding DNA: TGTGCCAGCAGCCCCGGTAGGGGGGTTGCGGGAAAACTGTTTTTT.

The rearrangement joins TRBV18 to TRBJ2-1; D may be TRBD2 (5 bases). The V and J ends lost 0 bases and 2 bases respectively, with 11 bases between them. CDR3 length: 16 residues. The V gene's germline CDR1 is KGHSH and CDR2 LQKENI. CDR3 bases: TGTGCCAGCTCACCACCGATTGCGGGCGCCTACAATGAGCAGTTCTTC. It is translated as CASSPPIAGAYNEQFF.